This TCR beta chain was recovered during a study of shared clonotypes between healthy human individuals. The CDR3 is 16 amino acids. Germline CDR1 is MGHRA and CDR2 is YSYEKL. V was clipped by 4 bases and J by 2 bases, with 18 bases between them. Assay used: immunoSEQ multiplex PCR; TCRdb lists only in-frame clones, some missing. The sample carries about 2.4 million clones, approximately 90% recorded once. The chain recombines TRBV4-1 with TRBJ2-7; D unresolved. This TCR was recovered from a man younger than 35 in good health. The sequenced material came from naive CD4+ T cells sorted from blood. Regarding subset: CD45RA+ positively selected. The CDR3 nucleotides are TGCGCCAGCAGCCCGTCCCGGTCCACGATAACCTACGAGCAGTACTTC. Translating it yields CASSPSRSTITYEQYF.